Listed below are T cell receptor beta chains from one sample, sequenced in a study of OX40 agonist ivuxolimab in advanced cancers. The protocol was immunoSEQ multiplex PCR, while the TCRdb copy is restricted to in-frame clones and leaves out a portion. The sample carries around 79,000 clones, 92% recorded once. Sample: CD4+ or CD8+ T cells sorted from blood, taken in a trial of the OX40 agonist ivuxolimab. The receptor set was obtained from an adult with an advanced solid tumor such as melanoma, head and neck, liver or kidney cancer. Each CDR3 is given with its conserved first and last residue. A D gene is named only where the DNA matches it firmly. The size of a clone is reported for some rows only, either as once, few or many, or as a class for expanded clones.

abundance	j_gene	len	d_gene	v_gene	CDR3aa	CDR3nt
NA	TRBJ2-3	17	TRBD2	TRBV7-9	CASSAITEAGLGDTQYF	TGTGCCAGCAGCGCAATCACGGAAGCGGGGCTTGGGGATACGCAGTATTTT
NA	TRBJ1-2	13	NA	TRBV6-6	CASSYPQGYGYTF	TGTGCCAGCAGTTACCCGCAGGGTTATGGCTACACCTTC
once	TRBJ2-7	14	NA	TRBV6-6	CASSYSLSYREQYF	TGTGCCAGCAGTTACTCTCTGAGTTACCGCGAGCAGTACTTC
few	TRBJ1-2	15	TRBD1	TRBV7-9	CASSSQTGLDYGYTF	TGTGCCAGCAGCTCCCAGACAGGGTTGGACTATGGCTACACCTTC
once	TRBJ2-5	14	NA	TRBV6-6	CASSYIGIQETQYF	TGTGCCAGCAGTTACATCGGGATACAAGAGACCCAGTACTTC
NA	TRBJ1-4	14	NA	TRBV10-3	CAISELGPNEKLFF	TGTGCCATCAGTGAGTTGGGCCCTAATGAAAAACTGTTTTTT
NA	TRBJ2-7	14	NA	TRBV7-2	CASSLREVAYEQYF	TGTGCCAGCAGCTTAAGGGAGGTCGCGTACGAGCAGTACTTC
NA	TRBJ2-1	15	NA	TRBV4-1	CASSQVSNGHWGQFF	TGCGCCAGCAGCCAAGTATCTAATGGACACTGGGGGCAGTTCTTC
NA	TRBJ2-5	18	TRBD2	TRBV11-2	CASSFALAGGPGPETQYF	TGTGCCAGCAGCTTTGCGTTAGCGGGGGGTCCCGGCCCAGAGACCCAGTACTTC
NA	TRBJ2-1	11	NA	TRBV20-1	CSARVGGEQFF	TGCAGTGCTAGGGTCGGGGGTGAGCAGTTCTTC
NA	TRBJ2-3	13	NA	TRBV5-1	CASSPRWPDTQYF	TGCGCCAGCAGCCCCCGCTGGCCAGATACGCAGTATTTT
NA	TRBJ2-1	14	NA	TRBV7-9	CASSNTNRVNEQFF	TGTGCCAGCAGCAACACTAACCGGGTCAATGAGCAGTTCTTC
once	TRBJ1-5	18	TRBD1	TRBV28	CASSSRQGTRYSNQPQHF	TGTGCCAGCAGTTCTAGACAGGGGACTCGCTATAGCAATCAGCCCCAGCATTTT
NA	TRBJ1-2	15	TRBD1	TRBV27	CASSSGQGAAYGYTF	TGTGCCAGCAGTTCCGGACAGGGGGCGGCCTATGGCTACACCTTC
NA	TRBJ1-5	15	NA	TRBV4-1	CASSRLQVSNQPQHF	TGCGCCAGCAGCCGTCTCCAGGTTAGCAATCAGCCCCAGCATTTT
NA	TRBJ2-3	12	NA	TRBV27	CASSLPGDTQYF	TGTGCCAGCAGCCTCCCTGGGGATACGCAGTATTTT
NA	TRBJ1-1	14	TRBD1	TRBV4-3	CASSQDRGLTEAFF	TGCGCCAGCAGCCAAGACAGGGGGCTTACTGAAGCTTTCTTT
NA	TRBJ2-2	15	TRBD2	TRBV5-6	CASRAGLPETGELFF	TGTGCCAGCAGGGCGGGACTACCCGAGACCGGGGAGCTGTTTTTT
NA	TRBJ1-1	14	NA	TRBV25-1	CASSSRQTITEAFF	TGTGCCAGCAGTTCCCGACAGACTATCACTGAAGCTTTCTTT
NA	TRBJ2-2	15	TRBD2	TRBV7-2	CASSPGRGGTGELFF	TGTGCCAGCAGCCCTGGGAGGGGAGGCACCGGGGAGCTGTTTTTT
NA	TRBJ2-1	14	TRBD1	TRBV5-6	CASSSWTGYNEQFF	TGTGCCAGCAGCTCTTGGACAGGCTACAATGAGCAGTTCTTC
NA	TRBJ1-6	18	TRBD1	TRBV7-8	CASSRDRPRSSYNSPLHF	TGTGCCAGCAGCCGGGACAGGCCGAGGAGCTCCTATAATTCACCCCTCCACTTT
NA	TRBJ2-3	13	NA	TRBV27	CASSLIPPDTQYF	TGTGCCAGCAGTTTAATCCCCCCAGATACGCAGTATTTT
NA	TRBJ1-1	13	NA	TRBV7-9	CASGYSGNTEAFF	TGTGCCAGCGGGTACTCCGGGAACACTGAAGCTTTCTTT
NA	TRBJ2-7	17	TRBD1	TRBV7-6	CASSLGSGQGRTYEQYF	TGTGCCAGCAGCTTAGGTTCGGGACAGGGCAGAACCTACGAGCAGTACTTC
NA	TRBJ1-5	14	NA	TRBV27	CASGRLDSNQPQHF	TGTGCCAGCGGCAGGCTTGATAGCAATCAGCCCCAGCATTTT
NA	TRBJ2-3	11	NA	TRBV6-4	CASSVGDTQYF	TGTGCCAGCAGTGTGGGAGATACGCAGTATTTT
once	TRBJ1-4	15	NA	TRBV2	CASSARHTTNEKLFF	TGTGCCAGCAGCGCCCGGCACACAACTAATGAAAAACTGTTTTTT
NA	TRBJ1-4	14	TRBD1	TRBV15	CATSSGTGGEKLFF	TGTGCCACCAGCTCCGGGACAGGGGGCGAGAAACTGTTTTTT
NA	TRBJ2-1	15	NA	TRBV7-9	CASSSNTGAGGEQFF	TGTGCCAGCAGCTCAAACACCGGGGCCGGCGGTGAGCAGTTCTTC
NA	TRBJ2-5	13	NA	TRBV9	CASSPDGSETQYF	TGTGCCAGCAGCCCGGACGGTTCCGAGACCCAGTACTTC
once	TRBJ2-1	16	NA	TRBV2	CASSESGQTPYNEQFF	TGTGCCAGCAGTGAATCGGGCCAGACTCCTTACAATGAGCAGTTCTTC
once	TRBJ2-6	16	NA	TRBV4-3	CASSQDLAMGANVLTF	TGCGCCAGCAGCCAAGATTTGGCAATGGGGGCCAACGTCCTGACTTTC
NA	TRBJ1-1	14	NA	TRBV27	CASSPLQGITEAFF	TGTGCCAGCAGTCCCTTACAGGGAATCACTGAAGCTTTCTTT
NA	TRBJ1-5	14	NA	TRBV9	CASSVGDSNQPQHF	TGTGCCAGCAGCGTAGGCGATAGCAATCAGCCCCAGCATTTT
NA	TRBJ2-1	15	NA	TRBV25-1	CASSESGESYNEQFF	TGTGCCAGCAGTGAATCCGGGGAATCCTACAATGAGCAGTTCTTC
NA	TRBJ1-2	13	NA	TRBV12-5	CASGPGAGDGYTF	TGTGCTAGTGGTCCCGGGGCGGGTGATGGCTACACCTTC
NA	TRBJ2-3	16	NA	TRBV5-1	CASSLASGTEEDTQYF	TGCGCCAGCAGCTTGGCCTCCGGGACCGAGGAAGATACGCAGTATTTT
NA	TRBJ2-7	15	TRBD1	TRBV9	CASSVGGQIDYEQYF	TGTGCCAGCAGCGTTGGGGGACAGATTGACTACGAGCAGTACTTC
NA	TRBJ2-2	15	NA	TRBV13	CASSGQGGDTGELFF	TGTGCCAGCAGCGGTCAGGGAGGAGACACCGGGGAGCTGTTTTTT